This is a list of T cell receptor beta chains from one sample in a study of Ad26.COV2.S vaccination and SARS-CoV-2 variants. TCRdb's copy holds only in-frame clones and misses some; the assay was immunoSEQ multiplex PCR. The data contain more than 300,000 clones, around four fifths of them singletons. The sample here was peripheral blood, taken in a trial of Ad26.COV2.S vaccine versus placebo. The receptors here all came from a person aged 18-60 years who received the Ad26.COV2.S COVID-19 vaccine or a placebo. Each CDR3 is given with its conserved first and last residue. D genes are given only for firm matches. The size of a clone is reported for some rows only, either as once, few or many, or as a class for expanded clones.

D	size	V	J	CDR3	DNA
TRBD1	NA	TRBV4-1	TRBJ1-1	CASSDGQGKTEAFF	TGCGCCAGCAGCGACGGACAGGGAAAGACTGAAGCTTTCTTT
TRBD1	NA	TRBV27	TRBJ2-2	CASQGQGDTGELFF	TGTGCCAGTCAGGGACAGGGGGACACCGGGGAGCTGTTTTTT
NA	NA	TRBV10-1	TRBJ2-1	CASYTLDYFGNEQFF	TGCGCCAGCTACACTCTTGACTATTTCGGCAATGAGCAGTTCTTC
NA	NA	TRBV5-5	TRBJ1-5	CASSLEGHQPQHF	TGTGCCAGCAGCTTGGAAGGACATCAGCCCCAGCATTTT
NA	NA	TRBV6-1	TRBJ1-5	CASSEARGGNQPQHF	TGTGCCAGCAGTGAAGCGAGGGGTGGCAATCAGCCCCAGCATTTT
NA	NA	TRBV18	TRBJ1-2	CASSPSPDYGYTF	TGTGCCAGCTCACCCTCGCCCGACTATGGCTACACCTTC
TRBD2	NA	TRBV5-1	TRBJ2-3	CASSFLSGGPTTDTQYF	TGCGCCAGCAGTTTCCTTAGCGGGGGGCCAACCACAGATACGCAGTATTTT
TRBD1	NA	TRBV9	TRBJ2-1	CASSVDGTGYDEQFF	TGTGCCAGCAGCGTAGACGGGACAGGGTACGATGAGCAGTTCTTC
NA	NA	TRBV11-1	TRBJ1-1	CASSWGLDTEAFF	TGTGCCAGCAGCTGGGGGTTGGACACTGAAGCTTTCTTT
NA	NA	TRBV7-9	TRBJ2-5	CASSLGSGGSLAAQETQYF	TGTGCCAGCAGCTTAGGGAGTGGGGGATCACTAGCAGCCCAAGAGACCCAGTACTTC
TRBD1	NA	TRBV5-1	TRBJ2-1	CASSDRTGGNDFF	TGCGCCAGCAGCGATCGGACAGGGGGAAACGATTTCTTC
TRBD1	NA	TRBV19	TRBJ2-2	CASSHPRRTGTNTGELFF	TGTGCCAGTAGTCATCCCCGTCGGACAGGGACCAACACCGGGGAGCTGTTTTTT
NA	NA	TRBV5-1	TRBJ2-7	CASSFGGASYEQYF	TGCGCCAGCAGCTTCGGGGGTGCCTCCTACGAGCAGTACTTC
NA	NA	TRBV5-6	TRBJ1-2	CASSPGSYGYTF	TGTGCCAGCAGCCCCGGGAGCTATGGCTACACCTTC
NA	once	TRBV28	TRBJ2-2	CASRRPLPGINTGELFF	TGTGCCAGCAGACGTCCACTACCCGGGATAAACACCGGGGAGCTGTTTTTT
TRBD1	NA	TRBV19	TRBJ1-6	CASSDTGQGASPLHF	TGTGCCAGTAGTGACACGGGACAGGGGGCTTCACCCCTCCACTTT
NA	NA	TRBV25-1	TRBJ1-4	CASSEGDGLLGEKLFF	TGTGCCAGCAGTGAAGGTGATGGGCTACTCGGGGAAAAACTGTTTTTT
NA	NA	TRBV6-5	TRBJ2-5	CASNQWGGETQYF	TGTGCCAGCAATCAATGGGGTGGGGAGACCCAGTACTTC
NA	few	TRBV7-9	TRBJ1-4	CASSAASEKLFF	TGTGCCAGCAGCGCAGCAAGTGAAAAACTGTTTTTT
TRBD1	NA	TRBV7-2	TRBJ1-4	CASSTQGGGYEKLFF	TGTGCCAGCAGCACACAGGGGGGAGGGTACGAAAAACTGTTTTTT
TRBD2	many	TRBV19	TRBJ2-1	CASSIRTSGASYNEQFF	TGTGCCAGTAGTATACGGACTAGCGGGGCCTCCTACAATGAGCAGTTCTTC
TRBD1	NA	TRBV5-1	TRBJ2-4	CASSFRDRGRGIQYF	TGCGCCAGCAGCTTCCGGGACAGGGGGCGCGGCATTCAGTACTTC
NA	few	TRBV5-6	TRBJ1-6	CASSLVSGVSPLHF	TGTGCCAGCAGCTTGGTGTCAGGGGTGAGCCCCCTCCACTTT
NA	NA	TRBV9	TRBJ2-6	CASRASYSGANVLTF	TGTGCCAGCCGGGCTTCCTACTCTGGGGCCAACGTCCTGACTTTC
NA	NA	TRBV7-9	TRBJ2-7	CASSPRGHTYEQYF	TGTGCCAGCAGCCCGCGGGGACACACCTACGAGCAGTACTTC
TRBD1	NA	TRBV7-9	TRBJ2-5	CASSLTGGLETQYF	TGTGCCAGCAGCCTCACAGGGGGCTTAGAGACCCAGTACTTC
NA	NA	TRBV5-1	TRBJ2-5	CASSLKTPETQYF	TGCGCCAGCAGCTTGAAGACCCCAGAGACCCAGTACTTC
NA	NA	TRBV6-2/TRBV6-3	TRBJ2-1	CASSYSVPPEQFF	TGTGCCAGCAGTTACTCGGTTCCCCCTGAGCAGTTCTTC
NA	few	TRBV27	TRBJ2-2	CASRGEPGTGELFF	TGTGCCAGCAGGGGAGAACCTGGGACCGGGGAGCTGTTTTTT
NA	few	TRBV5-1	TRBJ1-2	CASSFSQGGGYTF	TGCGCCAGCAGCTTCTCACAGGGTGGTGGCTACACCTTC
NA	once	TRBV5-1	TRBJ1-5	CASSWDGYQPQHF	TGCGCCAGCAGCTGGGACGGCTATCAGCCCCAGCATTTT
TRBD1	NA	TRBV6-5	TRBJ1-1	CASTGTGLNTEAFF	TGTGCCAGCACCGGGACAGGGCTGAACACTGAAGCTTTCTTT
NA	NA	TRBV6-5	TRBJ2-4	CASHPFGGKNIQYF	TGTGCCAGCCACCCCTTCGGGGGCAAAAACATTCAGTACTTC
NA	once	TRBV7-2	TRBJ2-7	CASSLTNSYEQYF	TGTGCCAGCAGCTTAACTAACTCCTACGAGCAGTACTTC
TRBD1	NA	TRBV5-1	TRBJ2-7	CASSSGQGAYEQYF	TGCGCCAGCAGCTCGGGACAGGGGGCCTACGAGCAGTACTTC
TRBD1	NA	TRBV5-6	TRBJ1-5	CASSLLGQGGQPQHF	TGTGCCAGCAGCTTATTGGGACAGGGAGGTCAGCCCCAGCATTTT
NA	NA	TRBV2	TRBJ2-5	CASSGWQSSQETQYF	TGTGCCAGCAGTGGGTGGCAGTCCTCTCAAGAGACCCAGTACTTC
TRBD1	NA	TRBV19	TRBJ1-4	CASSTGTGGWTNEKLFF	TGTGCCAGTAGCACAGGGACAGGGGGCTGGACTAATGAAAAACTGTTTTTT
TRBD2	NA	TRBV30	TRBJ2-5	CAWRLSGAHPGATQYF	TGTGCCTGGAGACTTAGCGGGGCCCACCCTGGGGCGACCCAGTACTTC
TRBD2	NA	TRBV29-1	TRBJ2-1	CSVMTSGGSSYNEQFF	TGCAGCGTTATGACTAGCGGGGGCTCGTCCTACAATGAGCAGTTCTTC
NA	NA	TRBV7-6	TRBJ1-3	CASSLYRSSGNTIYF	TGTGCCAGCAGCTTATATAGGAGCTCTGGAAACACCATATATTTT
NA	NA	TRBV5-4	TRBJ2-3	CAVSARGGGDTQYF	TGTGCCGTAAGTGCTCGAGGAGGGGGAGATACGCAGTATTTT
TRBD1	NA	TRBV11-3	TRBJ2-7	CASSPGTGKYEQYF	TGTGCCAGCAGCCCGGGGACAGGGAAATACGAGCAGTACTTC
NA	NA	TRBV2	TRBJ2-2	CASRSGRGGTGELFF	TGTGCCAGCCGTTCGGGCAGGGGAGGCACCGGGGAGCTGTTTTTT
TRBD2	NA	TRBV3-1/TRBV3-2	TRBJ2-3	CASSPRLAGATDTQYF	TGTGCCAGCAGCCCAAGACTAGCGGGGGCCACAGATACGCAGTATTTT
NA	NA	TRBV2	TRBJ1-2	CASSGYDNIDGYTF	TGTGCCAGCTCGGGGTACGACAATATCGATGGCTACACCTTC
TRBD2	many	TRBV13	TRBJ2-3	CASSLGTSGGASTDTQYF	TGTGCCAGCAGCTTAGGGACTAGCGGGGGGGCTAGCACAGATACGCAGTATTTT
TRBD2	NA	TRBV25-1	TRBJ2-3	CASSFLAGGSSTDTQYF	TGTGCCAGCAGTTTTCTAGCGGGGGGTTCTAGCACAGATACGCAGTATTTT
NA	NA	TRBV7-9	TRBJ1-1	CASSSPGVGGGTEAFF	TGTGCCAGCAGCTCCCCCGGGGTAGGGGGAGGGACTGAAGCTTTCTTT
NA	NA	TRBV27	TRBJ2-1	CASSPLTLGYNEQFF	TGTGCCAGCAGCCCACTTACCTTAGGGTACAATGAGCAGTTCTTC
NA	NA	TRBV28	TRBJ1-1	CASSLRGGNTEAFF	TGTGCCAGCAGTTTGCGGGGAGGGAACACTGAAGCTTTCTTT
TRBD1	NA	TRBV7-9	TRBJ2-1	CASSLFDRGREEQFF	TGTGCCAGCAGCTTATTCGACAGGGGAAGGGAGGAGCAGTTCTTC
TRBD2	NA	TRBV7-9	TRBJ2-3	CASSPLTSGGRTDTQYF	TGTGCCAGCAGCCCGCTGACTAGCGGGGGGCGCACAGATACGCAGTATTTT
NA	NA	TRBV5-1	TRBJ2-5	CASSDRPGRGETQYF	TGCGCCAGCAGCGACAGGCCAGGACGGGGGGAGACCCAGTACTTC
NA	once	TRBV4-1	TRBJ1-5	CASSQDLTGSAGNQPQHF	TGCGCCAGCAGCCAAGATCTCACAGGGTCCGCTGGCAATCAGCCCCAGCATTTT
TRBD2	NA	TRBV28	TRBJ2-3	CASSLRTRFGDTQYF	TGTGCCAGCAGTCTCCGGACTAGGTTTGGAGATACGCAGTATTTT